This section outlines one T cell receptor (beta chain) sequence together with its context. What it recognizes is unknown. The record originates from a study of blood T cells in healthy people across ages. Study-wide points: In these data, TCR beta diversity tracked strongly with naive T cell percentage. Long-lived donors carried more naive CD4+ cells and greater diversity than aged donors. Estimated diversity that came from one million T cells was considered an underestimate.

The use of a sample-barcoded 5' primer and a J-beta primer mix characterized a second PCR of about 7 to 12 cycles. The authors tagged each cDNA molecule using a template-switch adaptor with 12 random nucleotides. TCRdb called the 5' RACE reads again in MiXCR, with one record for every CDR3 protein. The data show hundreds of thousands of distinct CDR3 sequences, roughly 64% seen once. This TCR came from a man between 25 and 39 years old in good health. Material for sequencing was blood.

CDR3 bases: TGTGCCAGCAGTCCTGCGTGGGACAGGGGCGGCTACACCTTC. This gives the protein CASSPAWDRGGYTF. The chain employs TRBV27 and TRBJ1-2; 10 nucleotides match TRBD1. Germline V gene sequence: CDR1 MNHEY, CDR2 SMNVEV (reference sequence). V trimming: 5 bases; J trimming: 8 bases; junction bases outside the gene matches: 8. The CDR3 sequence is 14 residues long.